This T cell receptor beta chain appears in the sequencing data of a study of response to subunit inactivated influenza vaccine. CDR1 and CDR2 from the germline V gene are PRHDT and FYEKMQ (reference sequence). Trimming removed 4 bases from V and 4 bases from J; junction bases left unmatched: 7. This CDR3 is 16 amino acids long. Overall study findings and caveats: It was suggested by the authors that few new T cells are recruited by each seasonal influenza vaccination.

MiXCR, applied by TCRdb to the RT-PCR reads, yields one record per CDR3 protein. The sample yields 150,000 to 200,000 distinct CDR3 sequences, around 8.8% seen once. In its sample, this clonotype was seen many times. Its matching antigen is unknown. The clonotype comes from a man aged 50 to 60 who received an inactivated influenza vaccine. This chain joins TRBV13 and TRBJ1-5, with 10 bases fitting TRBD1. The sample here was non-naive T cells sorted from PBMCs, taken on the day of vaccination. The CDR3 sequence is CASSSRGQGKNQPQHF. CDR3 DNA: TGTGCCAGCAGCTCCCGGGGACAGGGGAAAAATCAGCCCCAGCATTTT. The full variable domain, in which reference TRBV13 and TRBJ1-5 provide the parts outside the CDR3, is AAGVIQSPRHLIKEKRETATLKCYPIPRHDTVYWYQQGPGQDPQFLISFYEKMQSDKGSIPDRFSAQQFSDYHSELNMSSLELGDSALYFCASSSRGQGKNQPQHFGDGTRLSIL.